Shown below are 14 T cell receptor beta chains from a single sample sequenced in a study. Adaptor-ligated barcode primers were used to amplify TRBV12-4/TRBJ1-2 clonotypes. From the multiplex PCR reads, TCRdb called clonotypes with MiXCR, one entry per CDR3 protein. Among approximately 140 distinct CDR3 sequences listed, about 6% were seen once. Source material: naive CD4+ T cells sorted from blood. Subset denoted: naive CD4+ T cells, CD4+CD45RA+CD25-. The receptors were sampled from a female donor with breast cancer.

This clonotype qualifies as hyperexpanded. This sequence joins TRBV12-3 or TRBV12-4 and TRBJ1-2; 8 bases are shared with TRBD1. The V and J ends lost 7 bases and 4 bases, in that order; junction bases with no gene match: 14. The CDR3 is 16 residues long. The CDR3 bases are TGTGCCAGCACCTCGACCGGGACAGGACCGCTCTATGGCTACACCTTC. Protein sequence: CASTSTGTGPLYGYTF.

Sample share makes this clonotype large. V gene TRBV12-3 or TRBV12-4 combines with J gene TRBJ1-2, with 7 bases fitting TRBD1. Trimming at V came to 5 bases and at J to 8 bases, leaving 2 bases not matched to a gene. This CDR3 is 11 amino acids long. CDR3 region: CASSGTVGYTF. DNA for the CDR3: TGTGCCAGCAGTGGGACAGTAGGCTACACCTTC.

This clonotype is labeled as large. The chain has TRBV12-3 or TRBV12-4 and TRBJ1-2, with D hard to call. This CDR3 has 13 amino acids. Trimming stripped 5 bases from V and 4 bases from J, with 11 bases between. CDR3 sequence reads: CASSRKRSYGYTF. The CDR3 DNA sequence: TGTGCCAGCAGTAGAAAGAGGAGCTATGGCTACACCTTC.

This clonotype is large (0.1 to 1%). This chain connects TRBV12-3 or TRBV12-4 to TRBJ1-2, with D hard to call. Trimming took off 3 bases at V and 4 bases at J, with 6 bases between the two ends. The CDR3 extends over 12 amino acids. CDR3 loop: CASSFRSYGYTF. The CDR3 DNA sequence: TGTGCCAGCAGTTTTAGGTCCTATGGCTACACCTTC.

By share, this clonotype counts as large. This chain links TRBV12-3 or TRBV12-4 with TRBJ1-2; D remains ambiguous. CDR3 length: 12 residues. V lost 5 bases, J lost 0 bases, and 4 bases lay in between. The CDR3 loop reads CASSRSNYGYTF. The CDR3 bases are TGTGCCAGCAGTCGCTCTAACTATGGCTACACCTTC.

By sample share, this clonotype is large. This chain's CDR3 is CASSPGEHYGYTF. The CDR3, as DNA: TGTGCCAGCAGTCCTGGGGAGCACTATGGCTACACCTTC. The chain is built from TRBV12-3 or TRBV12-4 and TRBJ1-2; D remains unclear. The germline V and J ends were trimmed by 5 bases and 3 bases, with 10 bases remaining between them. The length of the CDR3 is 13 residues.

By its share, this clonotype is large (0.1 to 1%). V is TRBV12-3 or TRBV12-4 and J is TRBJ1-2; 7 bases are a match to TRBD1. The CDR3 is made up of 16 amino acids. V was pared by 4 bases and J by 4 bases, with 12 bases of the junction left unmatched. The CDR3 is CASSSRTGLQSYGYTF. CDR3 nucleotides: TGTGCCAGCAGTTCGCGGACAGGCCTTCAATCCTATGGCTACACCTTC.

This clonotype is large (0.1 to 1%) by share. The chain recombines TRBV12-3 or TRBV12-4 with TRBJ1-2, with 8 positions matching TRBD1. The ends lost 5 bases at V and 1 base at J; junction bases unmatched: 3. There are 14 residues in the CDR3. Here the CDR3 reads CASSRQGSNYGYTF. The CDR3 nucleotides read TGTGCCAGCAGTCGACAGGGGAGTAACTATGGCTACACCTTC.

By share of the sample, this clonotype is large. The V and J genes are TRBV12-3 or TRBV12-4 and TRBJ1-2; possible D gene TRBD1, 5 bases. This CDR3 spans 13 amino acids. Trimming left V 1 base short and J 8 bases short, with 11 bases between. The CDR3 region is CASSLGPRDGYTF. The CDR3 coding sequence is TGTGCCAGCAGTTTAGGTCCCAGGGACGGCTACACCTTC.

By its share, this clonotype is hyperexpanded. This chain links TRBV12-3 or TRBV12-4 with TRBJ1-2; D not certain. Trimming took off 6 bases at V and 4 bases at J, with 9 bases between the two ends. The CDR3 is 12 amino acids. In nucleotides, the CDR3 is TGTGCCAGCAGACCCTCGGGCTATGGCTACACCTTC. It specifies CASRPSGYGYTF.

This clonotype is medium-sized by share. V is TRBV12-3 or TRBV12-4 and J is TRBJ1-2; 7 nucleotides match TRBD1. V was clipped by 7 bases and J by 12 bases; unmatched bases: 23. The CDR3 totals 16 residues. The CDR3 bases are TGTGCCAGCACCTCGACCGGGACAGACCGCTCTATGGCTGACACCTTC. Encoded protein: CASTSTGTDRSMADTF.

This clonotype is large in the sample. The J gene is TRBJ1-2, the V gene TRBV12-3 or TRBV12-4, with 10 bases matching TRBD1. V lost 6 bases and J lost 4; bases outside the gene matches: 8. This CDR3 is built from 15 residues. Here the CDR3 DNA reads TGTGCCAGCAGGGCCCGGGACAGGGGAAGCTATGGCTACACCTTC. It translates to CASRARDRGSYGYTF.

This clonotype is hyperexpanded (1% or more) in the sample. The CDR3 nucleotides are TGTGCCAGCAGTTTGCAGGGGAACTATGGCTACACCTTC. Its translation is CASSLQGNYGYTF. The chain is built from TRBV12-3 or TRBV12-4 and TRBJ1-2, with a weak D call TRBD1 (6 bases). The V gene lost 3 bases and the J gene lost 2 bases, with 7 bases spanning the gap. The CDR3 runs 13 residues.

This chain uses TRBV12-3 or TRBV12-4 with TRBJ1-2; 7 bases are shared with TRBD1. The ends lost 3 bases at V and 3 bases at J; junction bases unmatched: 1. The CDR3 loop spans 13 amino acids. The CDR3 spells CASSFGQDYGYTF. The DNA for the CDR3 is TGTGCCAGCAGTTTCGGACAGGACTATGGCTACACCTTC.